This TCR beta chain was identified in a study of blood T cell repertoires in COVID-19. Study in general: T cells, B-cell-depleted T cells, or PBMCs supplied cDNA or gDNA.

This clone was detected only once. In the source study's methods: Cell counts per sample came from amplifying reference gene primers. Sequenced by immunoSEQ multiplex PCR; TCRdb stores in-frame clones only, minus some. Clonal size and the V and J genes are those of that table, whereas D and trimming came from the DNA. Among over 200,000 clones listed, around 84% were seen once. Germline CDR1 is LNHDA and CDR2 is SQIVND (reference sequence). Trimming stripped 7 bases from V and 8 bases from J, with 11 bases between. This CDR3 spans 11 amino acids. Material: peripheral blood. This rearrangement joins TRBV19 to TRBJ1-2; D gene unclear. The sequence was obtained from an elderly woman with active or convalescent COVID-19. The CDR3 here is CASMGTWGYTF. CDR3 DNA: TGTGCCAGTATGGGCACCTGGGGCTACACCTTC.